A single sample gave rise to the 17 T cell receptor beta chains below, sequenced in a study of vaccination and CD4 T cells after COVID-19. Sequence data for DNA of cultured CD4+ T cells were generated by the Oncomine TCR Beta short-read assay. TCRdb redid the calling of the PCR reads with MiXCR, one entry per CDR3 protein. The data contain about 9,000 distinct CDR3 sequences, around 60% of them singletons. Regarding treatment: roughly 10-day PBMC culture with coronavirus spike peptide pools or control peptides (ViraFEST assay). For these TCRs, the target antigens are not known. The sample comprised CD4+ T cells from blood, cultured in vitro. The receptors stem from a human donor who had recovered from COVID-19.

The gene calls are TRBV27 and TRBJ1-4; D ambiguous. Germline V gene data show CDR1 as MNHEY and CDR2 as SMNVEV (reference sequence). The CDR3 is 12 residues long. Trimming pared 2 bases from V and 7 bases from J, leaving 5 bases between. The CDR3 loop reads CASSLLGEKLFF. The CDR3 DNA reads TGTGCCAGCAGTTTACTCGGTGAAAAACTGTTTTTT.

This clonotype occurred a few times. The chain carries TRBV28 and TRBJ2-5, with D unclear. Trimming left V 3 bases short and J 5 bases short, with 10 bases between. This CDR3 comprises 13 residues. Per the germline V gene, CDR1 is MDHEN and CDR2 is SYDVKM. CDR3 region: CASSFDESETQYF. In DNA, the CDR3 is TGTGCCAGCAGTTTTGATGAATCCGAGACCCAGTACTTC.

J is TRBJ1-1 and V is TRBV10-1; no clear D. The CDR3 loop spans 12 amino acids. The germline V gene has CDR1 WNHNN and CDR2 SYGVQD (reference sequence). V lost 2 bases to trimming and J lost 2 bases, with 3 bases between them. The CDR3 nucleotides read TGCGCCAGCAGTGAGGACAACACTGAAGCTTTCTTT. The encoded protein is CASSEDNTEAFF.

The chain combines TRBV7-2 with TRBJ2-1; 7 bases agree with TRBD2. The CDR3 is 15 amino acids. Unmatched junction bases numbered 2, after V lost 1 base and J lost 2 bases. Looked up from germline, CDR1 is SGHTA and CDR2 is FQGNSA. The CDR3 DNA reads as TGTGCCAGCAGCTTAGTAGCGGGCACCTACAATGAGCAGTTCTTC. Its protein product is CASSLVAGTYNEQFF.

The chain is built from TRBV18 and TRBJ2-5, with a possible D match to TRBD2 (5 bases). This CDR3 comprises 14 residues. Germline CDR1 and CDR2: KGHSH and LQKENI. Trimming left V 2 bases short and J 4 bases short, with 11 bases between. CDR3: CASSPSGLSETQYF. CDR3 coding DNA: TGTGCCAGCTCACCATCGGGGTTGTCAGAGACCCAGTACTTC.

The chain employs TRBV6-1 and TRBJ2-1; the D is unclear. This CDR3 comprises 14 residues. Germline V gene lookup returns CDR1 MNHNS and CDR2 SASEGT. The V end was cut by 8 bases, the J end by 7 bases, with 18 bases between. CDR3 nucleotide sequence: TGTGCCAGCGTAGAACACCGGGCCGGGAATGAGCAGTTCTTC. Its translation: CASVEHRAGNEQFF.

The V gene is TRBV2, the J gene TRBJ1-5; 7 bases map to TRBD1. The junction had 4 bases not matched to a gene; V was cut back by 1 base and J by 4 bases. The CDR3 has 15 amino acids. Germline V gives CDR1 SNHLY, CDR2 FYNNEI. CDR3 region: CASSEGGQPNQPQHF. CDR3 nucleotides: TGTGCCAGCAGTGAAGGGGGACAGCCTAATCAGCCCCAGCATTTT.

J is TRBJ2-3 and V is TRBV20-1, with TRBD2 matching 10 bases. This CDR3 is 15 amino acids long. J gave up 4 bases and V 3 bases, and 7 bases lay outside the gene matches. Germline V gene data show CDR1 as DFQATT and CDR2 as SNEGSKA (reference sequence). The CDR3 here is CSARKLAGAPDTQYF. CDR3 coding DNA: TGCAGTGCTAGGAAGCTAGCGGGGGCTCCAGATACGCAGTATTTT.

The genes are TRBV11-3 and TRBJ2-3; D is perhaps TRBD1 (5 bases). V lost 1 base and J 2 bases, leaving 13 bases between the germline ends. CDR3 length equals 16 residues. Germline assignment: CDR1 SGHNT and CDR2 YENEEA. The CDR3 here is CASSLGVSTVTDTQYF. The CDR3 DNA reads as TGTGCCAGCAGCTTAGGAGTTTCGACAGTCACAGATACGCAGTATTTT. The variable domain in full, with the rest retrieved from reference TRBV11-3 and TRBJ2-3, is EAGVVQSPRYKIIEKKQPVAFWCNPISGHNTLYWYLQNLGQGPELLIRYENEEAVDDSQLPKDRFSAERLKGVDSTLKIQPAELGDSAVYLCASSLGVSTVTDTQYFGPGTRLTVL.

This clonotype has a handful of counts. This chain connects TRBV19 to TRBJ1-6, with 11 bases aligning to TRBD1. J was trimmed by 8 bases and V by 3 bases; bases with no gene match: 3. CDR1 LNHDA and CDR2 SQIVND come from the germline V gene (reference sequence). The CDR3 is made up of 15 amino acids. The CDR3 DNA is TGTGCCAGTAGTATCCTGGGACAGGGGGATTCACCCCTCCACTTT. This translates into CASSILGQGDSPLHF.

This chain joins TRBV30 and TRBJ1-2, with 7 bases fitting TRBD1. Germline-derived CDR1 and CDR2 are GTSNPN and SVGIG (reference sequence). The CDR3 is 13 residues long. V lost 3 bases and J lost 2; bases outside the gene matches: 3. CDR3 sequence (DNA): TGTGCCTGGAGACGGGGACAGAACTATGGCTACACCTTC. Translation gives CAWRRGQNYGYTF.

The chain joins TRBV7-2 to TRBJ1-5, with D possibly TRBD1 on 5 matching bases. The V end lost 5 bases, the J end lost 4 bases, and 9 bases lay between the germline ends. CDR1 is SGHTA, CDR2 FQGNSA, per germline. The CDR3 sequence is 13 residues long. The CDR3 here is CASSQQENQPQHF. The CDR3 DNA reads as TGTGCCAGCAGCCAACAGGAAAATCAGCCCCAGCATTTT.

V usage is TRBV25-1 and J usage is TRBJ1-2, with a tentative D call TRBD1 (5 bases). Germline CDR1 is MGHDK and CDR2 is SYGVNS. This CDR3 region has 14 residues. Trimming left V 3 bases short and J 7 bases short, with 15 bases between. CDR3 protein: CASSDPALTGGYTF. The CDR3 DNA follows: TGTGCCAGCAGTGATCCCGCCCTAACAGGTGGCTACACCTTC.

This clonotype was seen more than once but under ten times. V usage is TRBV27 and J usage is TRBJ1-5; D remains unclear. CDR3 length equals 13 residues. Germline V gene sequence: CDR1 MNHEY, CDR2 SMNVEV (reference sequence). The V end was cut by 2 bases, the J end by 0 bases, with 2 bases between. The CDR3 DNA sequence: TGTGCCAGCAGTTTAGTTAGCAATCAGCCCCAGCATTTT. Protein: CASSLVSNQPQHF.

This chain joins TRBV5-8 and TRBJ1-5; D remains ambiguous. Germline V CDR1 and CDR2: SGHTS, YDEGEE. The CDR3 spans 15 residues. V lost 4 bases and J lost 9, with 20 bases in between. CDR3 region: CASSPIRQISTPQHF. The CDR3 DNA reads TGTGCCAGCAGCCCCATCCGTCAAATAAGTACGCCCCAGCATTTT. The complete variable domain, with remaining parts taken from reference TRBV5-8 and TRBJ1-5, reads EAGVTQSPTHLIKTRGQQATLRCSPISGHTSVYWYQQALGLGLQFLLWYDEGEERNRGNFPPRFSGRQFPNYSSELNVNALELEDSALYLCASSPIRQISTPQHFGDGTRLSIL.

The chain carries TRBV6-2 or TRBV6-3 and TRBJ1-5, with 8 bases that match TRBD1. V was clipped by 6 bases and J by 9 bases; unmatched bases: 22. The CDR3 extends over 18 amino acids. In germline, CDR1 is MNHEY, CDR2 SVGEGT. CDR3 region: CASSGSLYGQGMVRPQHF. In DNA form, the CDR3 reads TGTGCCAGCAGCGGCAGCTTGTATGGACAGGGAATGGTTCGGCCCCAGCATTTT.

This clonotype was found a few times. This chain links TRBV20-1 with TRBJ1-1; 7 nucleotides line up with TRBD1. After removal of 3 bases from V and 6 bases from J, the junction contained 19 bases not matched to a gene. The germline gives CDR1 DFQATT, CDR2 SNEGSKA (reference sequence). The CDR3 has 17 residues. The CDR3 spells CSASPMTGYRVDSEAFF. As DNA, the CDR3 is TGCAGTGCTAGCCCTATGACAGGGTATAGGGTGGATTCTGAAGCTTTCTTT.